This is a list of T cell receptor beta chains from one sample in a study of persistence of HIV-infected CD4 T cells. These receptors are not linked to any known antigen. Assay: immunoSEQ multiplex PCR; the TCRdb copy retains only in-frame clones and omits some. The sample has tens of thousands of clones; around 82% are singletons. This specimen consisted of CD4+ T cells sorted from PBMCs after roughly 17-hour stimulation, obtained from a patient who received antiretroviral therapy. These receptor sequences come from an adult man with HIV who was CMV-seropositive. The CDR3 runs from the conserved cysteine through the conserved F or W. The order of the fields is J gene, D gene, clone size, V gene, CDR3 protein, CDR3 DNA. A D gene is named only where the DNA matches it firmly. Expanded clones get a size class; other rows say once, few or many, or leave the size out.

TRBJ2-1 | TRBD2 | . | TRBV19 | CASSIQAGVFNEQFF | TGTGCCAGTAGTATTCAAGCGGGAGTTTTTAATGAGCAGTTCTTC
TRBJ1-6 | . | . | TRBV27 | CASSLYGTRDSPLHF | TGTGCCAGCAGCCTATATGGGACAAGGGATTCACCCCTCCACTTT
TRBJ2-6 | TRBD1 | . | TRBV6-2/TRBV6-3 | CASSKTGVSGANVLTF | TGTGCCAGCAGTAAGACAGGGGTATCTGGGGCCAACGTCCTGACTTTC
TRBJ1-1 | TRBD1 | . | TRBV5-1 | CASSSGQGFTEAFF | TGCGCCAGCAGCTCAGGACAGGGGTTCACTGAAGCTTTCTTT
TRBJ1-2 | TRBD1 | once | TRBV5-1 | CASSLAHSGQGEDYGYTF | TGCGCCAGCAGCTTGGCCCACTCGGGACAGGGGGAGGACTATGGCTACACCTTC
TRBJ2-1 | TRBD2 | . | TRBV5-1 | CASSPTSGSSYNEQFF | TGCGCCAGCTCCCCCACTAGCGGGAGCTCCTACAATGAGCAGTTCTTC
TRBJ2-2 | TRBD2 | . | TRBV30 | CAWSVGGRNTGELFF | TGTGCCTGGAGTGTTGGCGGGAGGAACACCGGGGAGCTGTTTTTT
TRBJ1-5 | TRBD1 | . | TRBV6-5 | CASRLGTGIQPQHF | TGTGCCAGCAGGCTTGGGACAGGGATACAGCCCCAGCATTTT
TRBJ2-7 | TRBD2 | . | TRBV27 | CASSQREVTEQYF | TGTGCCAGCAGTCAACGGGAGGTCACAGAGCAGTACTTC
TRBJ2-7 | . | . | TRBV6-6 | CASSRDSYEQYF | TGTGCCAGCAGTCGGGACTCCTACGAGCAGTACTTC
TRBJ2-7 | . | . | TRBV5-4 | CASSLIKGGVGEQYF | TGTGCCAGCAGCTTGATTAAGGGGGGGGTCGGCGAGCAGTACTTC
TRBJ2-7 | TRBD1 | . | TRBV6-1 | CASSESGGSSYEQYF | TGTGCCAGCAGTGAATCAGGGGGAAGCTCCTACGAGCAGTACTTC
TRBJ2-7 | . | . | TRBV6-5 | CASSYSSVHSSYEQYF | TGTGCCAGCAGTTACTCGTCAGTCCATAGCTCCTACGAGCAGTACTTC
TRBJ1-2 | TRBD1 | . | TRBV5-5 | CASGQPGQRTFNTF | TGTGCCAGCGGCCAACCGGGACAGCGAACCTTTAACACCTTC
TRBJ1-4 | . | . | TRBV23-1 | CASSQSLEGFTNEKLFF | TGCGCCAGCAGTCAATCCCTAGAGGGTTTTACTAATGAAAAACTGTTTTTT
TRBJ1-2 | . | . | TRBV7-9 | CASRLLDRGYGYTF | TGTGCCAGCAGGCTTCTGGACCGGGGGTATGGCTACACCTTC
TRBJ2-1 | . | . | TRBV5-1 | CASFVGLGRYNEQFF | TGCGCCAGCTTCGTCGGCCTAGGGCGCTACAATGAGCAGTTCTTC
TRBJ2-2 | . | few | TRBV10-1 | CASSAREKYTGELFF | TGCGCCAGCAGTGCCAGGGAGAAATATACCGGGGAGCTGTTTTTT
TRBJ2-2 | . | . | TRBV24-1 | CATRQGYSGELFF | TGTGCCACCAGACAGGGCTACAGCGGGGAGCTGTTTTTT
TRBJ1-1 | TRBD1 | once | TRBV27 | CASSPGQGDTEAFF | TGTGCCAGCAGTCCCGGACAGGGGGACACTGAAGCTTTCTTT
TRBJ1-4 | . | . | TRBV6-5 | CASSYSGVGTNEKLFF | TGTGCCAGCAGTTACTCAGGGGTGGGGACTAATGAAAAACTGTTTTTT
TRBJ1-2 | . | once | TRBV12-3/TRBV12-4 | CASSLTDYGYTF | TGTGCCAGCAGTTTAACCGACTATGGCTACACCTTC
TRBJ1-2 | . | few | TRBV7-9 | CASSLEQWSYGYTF | TGTGCCAGCAGCTTAGAACAGTGGAGTTATGGCTACACCTTC
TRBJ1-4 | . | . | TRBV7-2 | CASSTGPREKLFF | TGTGCCAGCAGCACGGGGCCCCGGGAAAAACTGTTTTTT
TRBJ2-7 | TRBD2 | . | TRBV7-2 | CASSLGSQRGFSYEQYF | TGTGCCAGCAGCTTAGGGAGCCAGCGGGGGTTCTCCTACGAGCAGTACTTC
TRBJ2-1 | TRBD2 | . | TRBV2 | CASSEARGGWNEQFF | TGTGCCAGCAGTGAAGCGCGGGGGGGGTGGAATGAGCAGTTCTTC
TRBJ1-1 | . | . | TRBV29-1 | CSVVVNRGPEAFF | TGCAGCGTTGTAGTCAACCGTGGCCCTGAAGCTTTCTTT
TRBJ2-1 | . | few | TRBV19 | CASSIESRSYNEQFF | TGTGCCAGTAGTATAGAATCCCGCTCCTACAATGAGCAGTTCTTC
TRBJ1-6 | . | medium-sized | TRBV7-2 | CASSLEGLSNSPLHF | TGTGCCAGCAGCTTAGAGGGACTGAGTAATTCACCCCTCCACTTT